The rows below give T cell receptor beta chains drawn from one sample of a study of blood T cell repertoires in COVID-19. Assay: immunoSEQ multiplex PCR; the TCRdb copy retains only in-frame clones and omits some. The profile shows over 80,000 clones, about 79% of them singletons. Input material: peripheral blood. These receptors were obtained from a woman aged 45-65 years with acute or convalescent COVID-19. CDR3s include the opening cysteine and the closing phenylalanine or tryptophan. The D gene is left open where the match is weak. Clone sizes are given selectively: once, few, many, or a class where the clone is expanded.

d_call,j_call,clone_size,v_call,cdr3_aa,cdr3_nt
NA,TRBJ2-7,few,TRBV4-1,CASSQGPRAVRLSYEQYF,TGCGCCAGCAGCCAGGGGCCAAGGGCCGTTCGTCTCTCCTACGAGCAGTACTTC
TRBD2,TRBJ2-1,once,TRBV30,CAWSHGVREGEQFF,TGTGCCTGGAGTCACGGGGTCAGGGAGGGCGAGCAGTTCTTC
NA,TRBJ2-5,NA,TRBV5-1,CASSPAGQETQYF,TGCGCCAGCAGCCCCGCAGGGCAAGAGACCCAGTACTTC
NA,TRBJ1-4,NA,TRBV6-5,CASTPRPLSNEKLFF,TGTGCCAGCACCCCGAGGCCTCTTTCGAATGAAAAACTGTTTTTT
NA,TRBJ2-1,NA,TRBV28,CASSEEQGNEQFF,TGTGCCAGCAGTGAAGAACAGGGAAATGAGCAGTTCTTC
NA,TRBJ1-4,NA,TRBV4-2,CASSQDRPGAPNEKLFF,TGTGCCAGCAGCCAAGATCGTCCAGGGGCCCCTAATGAAAAACTGTTTTTT
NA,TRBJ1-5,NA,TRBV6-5,CASRRQLNQPQHF,TGTGCCAGCAGGCGACAGTTGAATCAGCCCCAGCATTTT
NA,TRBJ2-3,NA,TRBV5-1,CASSFRAGRSVDTQYF,TGCGCCAGCAGCTTTCGAGCGGGTCGCAGTGTCGATACGCAGTATTTT
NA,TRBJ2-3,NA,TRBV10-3,CASGGQGDTQYF,TGTGCCTCCGGCGGTCAGGGCGATACGCAGTATTTT
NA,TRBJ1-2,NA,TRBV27,CASSPGLGGYTF,TGTGCCAGCAGTCCCGGACTCGGGGGCTACACCTTC
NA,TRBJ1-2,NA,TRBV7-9,CASSLVSGWSDGYTF,TGTGCCAGCAGCTTAGTCTCAGGGTGGAGTGATGGCTACACCTTC
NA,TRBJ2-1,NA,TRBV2,CASQTQSYNEQFF,TGTGCCAGCCAAACACAGTCCTACAATGAGCAGTTCTTC
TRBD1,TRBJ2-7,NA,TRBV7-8,CASSKATGDWNEQYF,TGTGCCAGCAGCAAAGCGACAGGGGACTGGAACGAGCAGTACTTC
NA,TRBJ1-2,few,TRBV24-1,CATSDLPGQSGYTF,TGTGCCACCAGTGATTTACCAGGGCAGAGCGGCTACACCTTC
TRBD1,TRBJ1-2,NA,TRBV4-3,CASSQVPGQVWLEGYTF,TGCGCCAGCAGCCAAGTCCCGGGACAGGTTTGGCTTGAGGGCTACACCTTC